A selection of T cell receptor beta chains follows, all from one sample in a study of T cell responses to AZD1222 COVID-19 vaccine. Measured with immunoSEQ multiplex PCR; TCRdb has only the in-frame clones, and not every one. Here the sample spans approximately 130,000 clones, 85% being singletons. The input for sequencing was peripheral blood, taken 28 days after the second dose of the MenACWY control vaccine. Every receptor here comes from an adult who received the MenACWY meningococcal vaccine as a control. CDR3s include the opening cysteine and the closing phenylalanine or tryptophan. The order of the fields is V gene, clone size, D gene, J gene, CDR3 DNA, CDR3 protein. D genes are given only for firm matches. Some rows mark clone size as missing; the rest say once, few, many or name a class of expanded clone.

v_gene: TRBV10-3
abundance: -
d_gene: TRBD2
j_gene: TRBJ2-3
CDR3nt: TGTGCCATCAGGGAGGTTTTCTTGGCGGGGGTGAACACAGATACGCAGTATTTT
CDR3aa: CAIREVFLAGVNTDTQYF

v_gene: TRBV19
abundance: -
d_gene: -
j_gene: TRBJ1-4
CDR3nt: TGTGCCAGTAGTATTTCATGGGACGTTCGTGAAAAACTGTTTTTT
CDR3aa: CASSISWDVREKLFF

v_gene: TRBV24-1
abundance: -
d_gene: -
j_gene: TRBJ1-3
CDR3nt: TGTGCCACCAGTGATCACTCTGGAAACACCATATATTTT
CDR3aa: CATSDHSGNTIYF

v_gene: TRBV2
abundance: -
d_gene: -
j_gene: TRBJ1-2
CDR3nt: TGTGCCAGCAGGAAATCAGGGGTAGGAGAAGGCTACACCTTC
CDR3aa: CASRKSGVGEGYTF

v_gene: TRBV6-6
abundance: -
d_gene: -
j_gene: TRBJ1-1
CDR3nt: TGTGCCAGCAGTCGGGTTCCGGTTCATAGGGGGAGAGGGACTGAAGCTTTCTTT
CDR3aa: CASSRVPVHRGRGTEAFF

v_gene: TRBV19
abundance: -
d_gene: -
j_gene: TRBJ2-3
CDR3nt: TGTGCCAGTAGTATCGCAGATACGCAGTATTTT
CDR3aa: CASSIADTQYF

v_gene: TRBV6-4
abundance: once
d_gene: TRBD1
j_gene: TRBJ2-5
CDR3nt: TGTGCCAGCAGCACGGGACAGGGGAGCCAAGAGACCCAGTACTTC
CDR3aa: CASSTGQGSQETQYF

v_gene: TRBV5-1
abundance: once
d_gene: -
j_gene: TRBJ2-5
CDR3nt: TGCGCCAGCAGCTTGGAAAGGACCAGTTTGGAGACCCAGTACTTC
CDR3aa: CASSLERTSLETQYF

v_gene: TRBV5-1
abundance: -
d_gene: -
j_gene: TRBJ2-3
CDR3nt: TGCGCCAGCAGCTCCCAGGACGGGGATACGCAGTATTTT
CDR3aa: CASSSQDGDTQYF

v_gene: TRBV12-3/TRBV12-4
abundance: -
d_gene: -
j_gene: TRBJ1-2
CDR3nt: TGTGCCAGCAGTTTACCCCCTAACTATGGCTACACCTTC
CDR3aa: CASSLPPNYGYTF

v_gene: TRBV6-5
abundance: -
d_gene: TRBD1
j_gene: TRBJ1-2
CDR3nt: TGTGCCAGCAGTTACTTAGACAGGGACTTCTATGGCTACACCTTC
CDR3aa: CASSYLDRDFYGYTF

v_gene: TRBV29-1
abundance: -
d_gene: -
j_gene: TRBJ1-1
CDR3nt: TGCAGCGCTGGCCTGGAAGCTTTCTTT
CDR3aa: CSAGLEAFF

v_gene: TRBV15
abundance: -
d_gene: TRBD1
j_gene: TRBJ1-1
CDR3nt: TGTGCCACCAGCAGAGATAATAGGGACAGGGGGAGCACTGAAGCTTTCTTT
CDR3aa: CATSRDNRDRGSTEAFF

v_gene: TRBV9
abundance: -
d_gene: TRBD2
j_gene: TRBJ2-2
CDR3nt: TGTGCCAGCAGCGCGAGACTAGCGGAGAACACCGGGGAGCTGTTTTTT
CDR3aa: CASSARLAENTGELFF

v_gene: TRBV28
abundance: -
d_gene: TRBD1
j_gene: TRBJ1-5
CDR3nt: TGTGCCACCCTTCAGGGGGCATCTCAGCCCCAGCATTTT
CDR3aa: CATLQGASQPQHF

v_gene: TRBV27
abundance: -
d_gene: -
j_gene: TRBJ1-2
CDR3nt: TGTGCCAGCAGTCTCTCCGAGGGAGGGAACTATGGCTACACCTTC
CDR3aa: CASSLSEGGNYGYTF

v_gene: TRBV15
abundance: -
d_gene: TRBD1
j_gene: TRBJ1-1
CDR3nt: TGTGCCACCAGCAGAGCTTGGGGACAGGGGGTGAACACTGAAGCTTTCTTT
CDR3aa: CATSRAWGQGVNTEAFF

v_gene: TRBV4-1
abundance: -
d_gene: -
j_gene: TRBJ1-1
CDR3nt: TGCGCCAGCAGCCAAGATGGGGCCAGGAACACTGAAGCTTTCTTT
CDR3aa: CASSQDGARNTEAFF

v_gene: TRBV4-1
abundance: -
d_gene: TRBD1
j_gene: TRBJ1-2
CDR3nt: TGCGCCAGCAGCCCCATAGACAGGGTGGACTATGGCTACACCTTC
CDR3aa: CASSPIDRVDYGYTF

v_gene: TRBV7-2
abundance: -
d_gene: -
j_gene: TRBJ2-4
CDR3nt: TGTGCCAGCAGCTTGCCTACTATAGGCAAAAACATTCAGTACTTC
CDR3aa: CASSLPTIGKNIQYF

v_gene: TRBV28
abundance: once
d_gene: -
j_gene: TRBJ1-2
CDR3nt: TGTGCCAGCAGTTGGGGAGACTATGGCTACACCTTC
CDR3aa: CASSWGDYGYTF

v_gene: TRBV11-3
abundance: once
d_gene: -
j_gene: TRBJ1-1
CDR3nt: TGTGCCAGCAGCTTAGGAAGGGGGAACACTGAAGCTTTCTTT
CDR3aa: CASSLGRGNTEAFF

v_gene: TRBV28
abundance: -
d_gene: -
j_gene: TRBJ1-5
CDR3nt: TGTGCCAGCAGTGTCCGAAACAGGGTTCAGCCCCAGCATTTT
CDR3aa: CASSVRNRVQPQHF

v_gene: TRBV6-5
abundance: -
d_gene: -
j_gene: TRBJ1-6
CDR3nt: TGTGCCAGCAGTTACCAACCAAGGGATTCACCCCTCCACTTT
CDR3aa: CASSYQPRDSPLHF

v_gene: TRBV5-6
abundance: -
d_gene: -
j_gene: TRBJ2-2
CDR3nt: TGTGCCAGCAGCTTGGAACGGGGCCCCGGGGAGCTGTTTTTT
CDR3aa: CASSLERGPGELFF

v_gene: TRBV5-1
abundance: -
d_gene: -
j_gene: TRBJ1-2
CDR3nt: TGCGCCAGCAGCTTGGAGATTCGGGGTAGGGAAGGCTACACCTTC
CDR3aa: CASSLEIRGREGYTF

v_gene: TRBV18
abundance: -
d_gene: TRBD1
j_gene: TRBJ2-1
CDR3nt: TGTGCCAGCTCACCACTCTGGCAGGACAGGGTCAGTAATGAGCAGTTCTTC
CDR3aa: CASSPLWQDRVSNEQFF

v_gene: TRBV5-1
abundance: -
d_gene: -
j_gene: TRBJ2-7
CDR3nt: TGCGCCAGCAGCTTGGGTGTTGGGTCTTCCTACGAGCAGTACTTC
CDR3aa: CASSLGVGSSYEQYF

v_gene: TRBV6-6
abundance: -
d_gene: -
j_gene: TRBJ1-5
CDR3nt: TGTGCCAGCAGTTACTTCACAGGGAATAGCAATCAGCCCCAGCATTTT
CDR3aa: CASSYFTGNSNQPQHF

v_gene: TRBV19
abundance: few
d_gene: -
j_gene: TRBJ2-7
CDR3nt: TGTGCCAGTAGTATAGATCCCCCCTACGAGCAGTACTTC
CDR3aa: CASSIDPPYEQYF

v_gene: TRBV5-1
abundance: once
d_gene: -
j_gene: TRBJ2-7
CDR3nt: TGCGCCAGCAGCTCCACAGGGAGCTACGAGCAGTACTTC
CDR3aa: CASSSTGSYEQYF

v_gene: TRBV5-1
abundance: -
d_gene: -
j_gene: TRBJ2-7
CDR3nt: TGCGCCAGCAGCTTGGGAGGGGTTTCCTACGAGCAGTACTTC
CDR3aa: CASSLGGVSYEQYF

v_gene: TRBV11-2
abundance: -
d_gene: -
j_gene: TRBJ1-6
CDR3nt: TGTGCCAGCAGCTTAGAAGGGTCGTCACCCCTCCACTTT
CDR3aa: CASSLEGSSPLHF

v_gene: TRBV19
abundance: -
d_gene: -
j_gene: TRBJ2-7
CDR3nt: TGTGCCAGTAGTACCTCTACTTTCACCTACGAGCAGTACTTC
CDR3aa: CASSTSTFTYEQYF

v_gene: TRBV5-1
abundance: -
d_gene: TRBD1
j_gene: TRBJ2-5
CDR3nt: TGCGCCAGCAGCAAGGACAGGGCTGAGGAGACCCAGTACTTC
CDR3aa: CASSKDRAEETQYF

v_gene: TRBV30
abundance: -
d_gene: -
j_gene: TRBJ2-5
CDR3nt: TGTGCCTGGCAGGGAGAGGAGACCCAGTACTTC
CDR3aa: CAWQGEETQYF

v_gene: TRBV3-1/TRBV3-2
abundance: -
d_gene: -
j_gene: TRBJ1-2
CDR3nt: TGTGCCAGCAGCCTAGACCACCTCTATGGCTACACCTTC
CDR3aa: CASSLDHLYGYTF

v_gene: TRBV9
abundance: once
d_gene: -
j_gene: TRBJ1-6
CDR3nt: TGTGCCAGCAGCGGAGGGTATTCACCCCTCCACTTT
CDR3aa: CASSGGYSPLHF

v_gene: TRBV7-2
abundance: once
d_gene: TRBD2
j_gene: TRBJ2-1
CDR3nt: TGTGCCAGCAGCTTAACGGGAGGGTCCGGCAATGAGCAGTTCTTC
CDR3aa: CASSLTGGSGNEQFF